This passage covers 14 T cell receptor beta chains from one sample sequenced in a study of human T cells and chemical hapten exposure. Using its own MiXCR run on the RACE reads, TCRdb lists one record per CDR3 protein. Here the sample spans tens of thousands of distinct CDR3 sequences, 8.5% being singletons. The time point denotes: patch test 2, 6 weeks after DPC sensitization. Treatment reported: therapeutic diphenylcyclopropenone sensitization with weekly scalp DPC. The source was whole blood, collected in connection with sensitization to the hapten diphenylcyclopropenone (DPC). Every receptor here comes from a woman aged 45-59 years with alopecia areata. Some clones in this sample may be carry-over from other donors' samples.

This clonotype has a count of ten or more. J is TRBJ1-1 and V is TRBV29-1; tentatively, D is TRBD1 (5 bases). This CDR3 has 14 amino acids. V dropped 5 bases and J dropped 0 bases, with 13 bases sitting between them. Germline V gives CDR1 SQVTM, CDR2 ANQGSEA. The CDR3 loop is CSVKPGTLNTEAFF. DNA of the CDR3: TGCAGCGTTAAACCTGGGACGCTGAACACTGAAGCTTTCTTT.

This chain connects TRBV7-8 to TRBJ1-4; D is undetermined. Trimming shortened V by 4 bases and J by 1 base, and 7 bases separated the two germline ends. Germline values: CDR1 SGHVS, CDR2 FQNEAQ. The CDR3 is 14 residues long. The CDR3: CASSYQRTNEKLFF. Written as DNA, the CDR3 is TGTGCCAGCAGCTACCAGAGAACTAATGAAAAACTGTTTTTT.

This chain connects TRBV7-9 to TRBJ1-1; D might be TRBD1 (6 bases). The CDR3 loop spans 15 amino acids. The germline V gene has CDR1 SEHNR and CDR2 FQNEAQ (reference sequence). V lost 3 bases and J 1 base, leaving 12 bases between the germline ends. CDR3 loop: CASSLTGTSNTEAFF. The CDR3 DNA follows: TGTGCCAGCAGCTTGACCGGGACATCGAACACTGAAGCTTTCTTT.

The sample holds a few counts of this clonotype. J is TRBJ2-7 and V is TRBV28; D ambiguous. The length of the CDR3 is 13 residues. Germline V gene data show CDR1 as MDHEN and CDR2 as SYDVKM. Trimming took 3 bases from V and 6 from J, leaving 12 bases between them. DNA of the CDR3: TGTGCCAGCAGTTTGAGTATTGGAAGCGAGCAGTACTTC. It specifies CASSLSIGSEQYF.

This clonotype was seen many times. The chain is built from TRBV7-2 and TRBJ1-1, with D tentatively TRBD1 (5 bases). Germline values: CDR1 SGHTA, CDR2 FQGNSA. V lost 5 bases and J 10 bases, leaving 17 bases between the germline ends. The CDR3 totals 13 residues. CDR3 protein: CASSRDPGVGAFF. The CDR3 DNA is TGTGCCAGCAGCCGGGACCCTGGGGTAGGAGCTTTCTTT.

This clonotype has a handful of counts. The chain recombines TRBV25-1 with TRBJ2-4; the D is unclear. The V end lost 4 bases, the J end lost 4 bases, and 2 bases lay between the germline ends. The CDR3 length is 11 residues. Germline V gives CDR1 MGHDK, CDR2 SYGVNS. This chain's CDR3 is CASSVKNIQYF. CDR3 DNA sequence: TGTGCCAGCAGTGTAAAAAACATTCAGTACTTC.

This clonotype was observed a handful of times. The V call is TRBV7-2, the J call TRBJ2-1; D call uncertain. CDR1 is SGHTA, CDR2 FQGNSA, per germline. V lost 5 bases to trimming and J lost 0 bases, with 17 bases between them. The CDR3 consists of 17 residues. CDR3 region: CASSPPVGSPSYNEQFF. In DNA, the CDR3 is TGTGCCAGCAGCCCCCCAGTAGGTAGCCCCTCCTACAATGAGCAGTTCTTC.

The chain joins TRBV6-2 or TRBV6-3 to TRBJ2-1, with TRBD2 identical over 15 bases. The CDR3 is 15 amino acids. The germline CDR1 and CDR2 sequences are MNHEY and SVGEGT. V was pared by 5 bases and J by 8 bases, with 4 bases of the junction left unmatched. CDR3 in amino acids: CASSPGTSGRHEQFF. The CDR3 nucleotides read TGTGCCAGCAGTCCAGGGACTAGCGGGAGGCATGAGCAGTTCTTC.

V is TRBV20-1 and J is TRBJ2-1; 10 bases are shared with TRBD2. The CDR3 has 18 residues. Germline V gene sequence: CDR1 DFQATT, CDR2 SNEGSKA (reference sequence). J gave up 3 bases and V 0 bases, and 11 bases lay outside the gene matches. CDR3 coding DNA: TGCAGTGCTAGAGATCTAAGCGGGGGGGCGGGAATCTACAATGAGCAGTTCTTC. Translated: CSARDLSGGAGIYNEQFF.

This clonotype has just one count. The V and J genes are TRBV20-1 and TRBJ2-3, with a tentative D call TRBD2 (6 bases). Germline V lookup: CDR1 DFQATT, CDR2 SNEGSKA (reference sequence). The CDR3 has 16 residues. Trimming took 5 bases from V and 0 from J, leaving 18 bases between them. CDR3 residues: CSADSGVTPSTDTQYF. Written as DNA, the CDR3 is TGCAGTGCTGATAGCGGAGTAACTCCTAGCACAGATACGCAGTATTTT.

This clonotype was found many times. The chain carries TRBV7-9 and TRBJ1-2; perhaps TRBD1 as D (6 bases). Trimming left V 2 bases short and J 3 bases short, with 13 bases between. Germline V CDR1 and CDR2: SEHNR, FQNEAQ (reference sequence). CDR3 length: 15 residues. CDR3 sequence: CASSLSTGMDYGYTF. In DNA, the CDR3 is TGTGCCAGCAGCTTAAGTACAGGGATGGACTATGGCTACACCTTC.

This clonotype was observed at least ten times. The chain combines TRBV4-1 with TRBJ1-1; TRBD1 aligns across 9 bases. CDR1 and CDR2 (germline): MGHRA, YSYEKL. V was pared by 4 bases and J by 12 bases, with 6 bases of the junction left unmatched. The CDR3 has 12 residues. The CDR3 bases are TGCGCCAGCAGCCCCGGACAGGGGAGGTCTTTCTTT. Amino acids: CASSPGQGRSFF.

The chain is built from TRBV12-3 or TRBV12-4 and TRBJ2-7; D is possibly TRBD2 (5 bases). There are 10 residues in the CDR3. V shed 10 bases and J shed 6 bases, with 10 bases lying between them. CDR3 DNA: TGTGCCAACCGGGGTTCCGAGCAGTACTTC. Encoded protein: CANRGSEQYF.

Many counts were recorded for this clonotype. The V gene is TRBV29-1, the J gene TRBJ2-3; D uncertain. From germline, CDR1 is SQVTM and CDR2 ANQGSEA. The CDR3 is 14 amino acids. V was cut by 5 bases and J by 0 bases, with 12 bases left in between. This CDR3 reads CSVRGQLSTDTQYF. CDR3 nucleotides: TGCAGCGTTAGAGGTCAGCTTAGCACAGATACGCAGTATTTT.